This T cell receptor beta chain is from a study of molecular identifiers for immune sequencing clone quantification. This clonotype was seen a few times. Libraries from naive CD8 cells were generated from approximately 22,000 to 940,000 sorted cells (with 10%, 30% or 50% RNA). Researchers sorted naive CD8 T cells as cells that were CD8+CD4-CCR7+CD45RA+. Making the bulk TCR libraries relied on previously described methods and listed TCR primers. TCRdb re-derived calls from the PCR reads in MiXCR, one entry per CDR3 protein. The table records 50,000 to 75,000 distinct CDR3 sequences, around a fifth of them present only once. J gave up 5 bases and V 6 bases, and 3 bases lay outside the gene matches. The CDR3 consists of 13 residues. Germline V lookup: CDR1 LNHDA, CDR2 SQIVND (reference sequence).

Sequencing was performed on naive CD8+ T cells from blood, with Jurkat cell RNA spiked in. Subset reported: FACS-sorted CD8+CD4-CCR7+CD45RA+ naive T cells. The chain has TRBV19 and TRBJ2-1; 8 bases line up with TRBD2. This TCR derives from a human donor in good health. Some libraries in this study had Jurkat cell RNA spiked in. CDR3 amino acids: CASSALADNEQFF. CDR3 DNA sequence: TGTGCCAGTAGCGCACTAGCGGACAATGAGCAGTTCTTC.